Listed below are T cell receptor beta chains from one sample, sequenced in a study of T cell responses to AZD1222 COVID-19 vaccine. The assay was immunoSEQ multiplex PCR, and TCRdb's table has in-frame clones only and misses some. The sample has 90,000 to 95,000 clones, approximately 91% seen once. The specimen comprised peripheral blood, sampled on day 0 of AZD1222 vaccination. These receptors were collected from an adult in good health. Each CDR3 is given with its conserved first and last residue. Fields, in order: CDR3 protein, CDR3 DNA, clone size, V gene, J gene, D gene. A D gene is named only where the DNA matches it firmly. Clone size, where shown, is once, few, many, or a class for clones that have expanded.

CASSPGDSRKYEQYF	TGTGCCAGTAGTCCCGGGGACAGCAGGAAATACGAGCAGTACTTC	-	TRBV19	TRBJ2-7	TRBD1
CASSFAVSGNTIYF	TGTGCCAGCAGCTTTGCGGTCTCTGGAAACACCATATATTTT	-	TRBV7-9	TRBJ1-3	-
CAWSPRGLTGELFF	TGTGCCTGGAGTCCTCGGGGATTAACCGGGGAGCTGTTTTTT	-	TRBV30	TRBJ2-2	-
CASSLVAGLTEAFF	TGTGCCAGCAGTTTAGTCGCAGGGCTCACTGAAGCTTTCTTT	-	TRBV27	TRBJ1-1	-
CASSPGTDLGYTF	TGTGCCAGCAGCCCGGGGACAGATCTTGGCTACACCTTC	-	TRBV11-2	TRBJ1-2	TRBD1
CASSQDRALDFSPLHF	TGTGCCAGCAGCCAAGATAGGGCACTCGACTTTTCACCCCTCCACTTT	once	TRBV4-2	TRBJ1-6	-
CAWVTKQASTDTQYF	TGTGCCTGGGTTACTAAACAGGCTAGCACAGATACGCAGTATTTT	once	TRBV30	TRBJ2-3	-
CASSSGLAGGNEQFF	TGTGCTAGCAGCTCGGGACTAGCGGGGGGCAATGAGCAGTTCTTC	once	TRBV7-7	TRBJ2-1	TRBD2
CATVGQGRADTQYF	TGTGCCACCGTTGGACAGGGACGAGCAGATACGCAGTATTTT	-	TRBV25-1	TRBJ2-3	TRBD1
CASSSNHRGQNTGELFF	TGTGCCAGCAGCTCAAACCACAGGGGACAGAACACCGGGGAGCTGTTTTTT	-	TRBV9	TRBJ2-2	TRBD1
CASSLGTGQGTGYTF	TGTGCCAGCAGCCTGGGGACGGGACAGGGGACTGGCTACACCTTC	once	TRBV4-2	TRBJ1-2	TRBD1
CASMTLGAYEQYF	TGTGCCAGCATGACACTAGGAGCCTACGAGCAGTACTTC	-	TRBV28	TRBJ2-7	-
CASSYSHFRQKKGNSPLHF	TGTGCCAGCAGTTACTCTCATTTCCGACAGAAGAAAGGGAATTCACCCCTCCACTTT	few	TRBV6-2/TRBV6-3	TRBJ1-6	-
CASSTPGLKQHF	TGTGCCAGCAGCACACCGGGCTTAAAACAGCATTTT	-	TRBV7-2	TRBJ1-5	-
CASSQGTSNEKLFF	TGTGCCAGCAGCCAAGGGACTAGTAATGAAAAACTGTTTTTT	-	TRBV4-2	TRBJ1-4	-
CASSQGGDSLYTGELFF	TGCGCCAGCAGCCAAGGGGGGGACAGCCTGTACACCGGGGAGCTGTTTTTT	-	TRBV4-1	TRBJ2-2	-
CSVETGADYEQYF	TGCAGCGTTGAGACAGGGGCCGACTACGAGCAGTACTTC	once	TRBV29-1	TRBJ2-7	TRBD1
CAISGNRGIEQYF	TGTGCCATCAGTGGTAACAGGGGAATCGAGCAGTACTTC	-	TRBV10-3	TRBJ2-7	TRBD1
CASSPREGEQYF	TGTGCCAGCTCACCCAGGGAGGGCGAGCAGTACTTC	once	TRBV18	TRBJ2-7	TRBD2
CASSRTPRGSSNTGELFF	TGCGCCAGCAGCAGAACCCCTCGGGGCAGTTCGAACACCGGGGAGCTGTTTTTT	once	TRBV4-3	TRBJ2-2	-
CASSRDGVLPTEAFF	TGTGCCAGCAGCCGGGACGGAGTACTACCCACTGAAGCTTTCTTT	-	TRBV5-5	TRBJ1-1	-
CASSSDSNEQFF	TGTGCCAGCAGTTCGGACTCCAATGAGCAGTTCTTC	-	TRBV6-5	TRBJ2-1	-
CASSFGQGANSPLHF	TGTGCCAGCAGCTTTGGACAGGGTGCTAATTCACCCCTCCACTTT	once	TRBV7-9	TRBJ1-6	TRBD1
CASGQVSSYNSPLHF	TGTGCCAGTGGACAGGTCAGCTCCTATAATTCACCCCTCCACTTT	once	TRBV6-5	TRBJ1-6	TRBD1
CASSPYDAGNTDTQYF	TGCGCCAGCAGCCCATACGACGCAGGGAACACAGATACGCAGTATTTT	-	TRBV4-1	TRBJ2-3	-
CASSQDSTRLNTEAFF	TGCGCCAGCAGCCAAGATAGCACCAGATTGAACACTGAAGCTTTCTTT	-	TRBV4-1	TRBJ1-1	-
CSVGNRVDEQYF	TGCAGCGTGGGGAATCGAGTGGACGAGCAGTACTTC	-	TRBV29-1	TRBJ2-7	-
CASYDRLNTEAFF	TGTGCCAGCTACGACAGACTGAACACTGAAGCTTTCTTT	-	TRBV5-4	TRBJ1-1	-
CASSYPAGQRDTEAFF	TGTGCCAGCAGTTACCCCGCGGGACAAAGGGACACTGAAGCTTTCTTT	few	TRBV6-2/TRBV6-3	TRBJ1-1	-
CASSSQGTLGSPLHF	TGTGCCAGCAGCTCTCAGGGGACCCTGGGCTCACCCCTCCACTTT	-	TRBV7-2	TRBJ1-6	-
CASSINRSNQPQHF	TGTGCCAGTAGTATCAACCGTAGCAATCAGCCCCAGCATTTT	-	TRBV19	TRBJ1-5	-
CASSNRGYGNTIYF	TGTGCCAGTAGTAACAGGGGGTACGGAAACACCATATATTTT	-	TRBV19	TRBJ1-3	TRBD1
CASSIEWAVQGSYEQYF	TGTGCCAGTAGTATCGAATGGGCGGTTCAAGGGAGCTACGAGCAGTACTTC	-	TRBV19	TRBJ2-7	-
CASSSLQGNTEAFF	TGCGCCAGCAGCTCGCTGCAGGGAAACACTGAAGCTTTCTTT	-	TRBV5-1	TRBJ1-1	-
CASSPSATGYGNTIYF	TGTGCCAGCAGCCCTAGCGCGACAGGGTATGGAAACACCATATATTTT	-	TRBV11-2	TRBJ1-3	TRBD1
CSGGDTRTDTQYF	TGCAGCGGTGGGGACACGCGCACAGATACGCAGTATTTT	-	TRBV29-1	TRBJ2-3	-
CASSYPGLATDTQYF	TGTGCCAGCAGCTACCCGGGACTAGCAACAGATACGCAGTATTTT	-	TRBV13	TRBJ2-3	TRBD2
CASSFVTGGNDEQYF	TGTGCCAGCAGCTTTGTCACAGGTGGTAACGACGAGCAGTACTTC	few	TRBV7-9	TRBJ2-7	-
CASSQLGQGNQPQHF	TGTGCCAGCAGCCAACTGGGACAGGGTAATCAGCCCCAGCATTTT	-	TRBV7-3	TRBJ1-5	TRBD1
CASSPGTANTGELFF	TGTGCCAGCAGCCCAGGGACGGCAAACACCGGGGAGCTGTTTTTT	-	TRBV7-3	TRBJ2-2	-
CAGGSYNSPLHF	TGTGCAGGAGGGTCTTATAATTCACCCCTCCACTTT	-	TRBV28	TRBJ1-6	-
CASSQGNYEQYF	TGCGCCAGCAGCCAAGGCAATTACGAGCAGTACTTC	-	TRBV4-1	TRBJ2-7	-
CASSPRPYEQYF	TGTGCCAGCAGTCCTCGCCCCTACGAGCAGTACTTC	-	TRBV27	TRBJ2-7	-
CAISDTPFELLAIDTEAFF	TGTGCCATCAGTGACACCCCGTTTGAGTTACTTGCCATCGACACTGAAGCTTTCTTT	-	TRBV10-3	TRBJ1-1	-
CASSLGQGLQETQYF	TGCGCCAGCAGCTTGGGGCAGGGCCTCCAAGAGACCCAGTACTTC	once	TRBV5-1	TRBJ2-5	-
CASSKSGGTTDTQYF	TGTGCCAGCAGTAAGTCAGGGGGCACCACAGATACGCAGTATTTT	-	TRBV5-8	TRBJ2-3	TRBD1
CASSPGPLGYTF	TGCGCCAGCAGCCCGGGACCCCTCGGCTACACCTTC	-	TRBV5-1	TRBJ1-2	-
CASSETGNTIYF	TGTGCCAGCAGTGAGACTGGAAACACCATATATTTT	-	TRBV6-1	TRBJ1-3	-
CASSLWRRGVYTDTQYF	TGTGCCAGCAGCTTATGGCGGCGGGGGGTCTACACAGATACGCAGTATTTT	-	TRBV11-2	TRBJ2-3	TRBD2
CASSSPPAGELFF	TGTGCCAGCAGTTCCCCCCCCGCCGGGGAGCTGTTTTTT	-	TRBV6-2/TRBV6-3	TRBJ2-2	-
CASSQDQSREQYF	TGCGCCAGCAGCCAAGACCAGAGTCGCGAGCAGTACTTC	-	TRBV4-3	TRBJ2-7	-
CSASSAGGTGNEQFF	TGCAGTGCTAGTTCTGCGGGGGGCACGGGCAATGAGCAGTTCTTC	-	TRBV20-1	TRBJ2-1	TRBD2
CASTSDRVGSPLHF	TGTGCCAGCACCAGCGACAGGGTCGGTTCACCCCTCCACTTT	once	TRBV2	TRBJ1-6	TRBD1
CASSPQGRNYEQYF	TGTGCCAGCTCGCCACAGGGACGGAACTACGAGCAGTACTTC	once	TRBV18	TRBJ2-7	-
CASSVGQGLGGELFF	TGTGCCAGCAGCGTTGGACAGGGTTTGGGCGGGGAGCTGTTTTTT	-	TRBV9	TRBJ2-2	TRBD1
CAAPAWLGWREAYGYTF	TGTGCCGCACCAGCTTGGCTCGGTTGGAGGGAAGCCTATGGCTACACCTTC	-	TRBV5-5	TRBJ1-2	-
CSPRDEQYF	TGCAGCCCTCGGGACGAGCAGTACTTC	-	TRBV29-1	TRBJ2-7	-